This T cell receptor (beta chain) was documented in a study of CXCR3-negative and CXCR3-positive naive CD8 T cells. TRB cDNA was prepared as libraries by UMI-labeled 5' RACE. From the 5' RACE reads, TCRdb lists one entry per CDR3 protein and no DNA. Recorded here are about 41,000 distinct CDR3 sequences; the top ten clones represent around 1.9%. The source of this sequence is a human donor in good health. Some clones in this sample may be carry-over from other donors' samples. The material sequenced was naive CXCR3- CD8+ T cells from blood. Sample subset: CD45RO-CCR7+CD27+CD95- naive CD8+ T cells lacking CXCR3 (TNR3-).

Here the CDR3 reads CASSPGTISTDTQYF. The chain links TRBV2 to TRBJ2-3; TCRdb's assignment of TRBD1 cannot be checked, as there is no DNA. The CDR3 contains 15 residues. The germline CDR1 and CDR2 sequences are SNHLY and FYNNEI.